Here is one TCR beta chain with its context. What it binds is not known. This sample stems from a study of shared clonotypes between healthy human individuals. General study points: Generation of non-shared clonotypes was less probable than generation of clonotypes shared by all four donors. Collection of samples was limited to blood; tissue repertoires likely differ. Sharing across four donors was seen in 4.5% to 5.5% of naive CD4 clonotypes.

The CDR3 has 16 amino acids. V trimming: 5 bases; J trimming: 1 base; junction bases outside the gene matches: 6. The germline gives CDR1 MNHEY, CDR2 SMNVEV (reference sequence). The naive CD8 fraction comprised CD45RO-negative cells positively selected for CCR7 and excluded terminally differentiated effector memory CD45RA+ cells. An approximately 200 ng quantity of DNA, 30,000 to 35,000 T cell genomes, went into the sorted-subset replicate PCRs. Sequencing used immunoSEQ multiplex PCR; TCRdb keeps in-frame clones, though not all of them. The repertoire consists of hundreds of thousands of clones, with just over 90% occurring once and the leading ten covering approximately 24%.

This clonotype originated in a man aged 25 to 45 in good health. The V gene is TRBV27, the J gene TRBJ2-2, with 8 positions matching TRBD1. The sample taken for sequencing was naive CD8+ T cells sorted from blood. Here the CDR3 DNA reads TGTGCCAGCAGTCCCCGGACAGGGCAGAACACCGGGGAGCTGTTTTTT. It specifies CASSPRTGQNTGELFF.